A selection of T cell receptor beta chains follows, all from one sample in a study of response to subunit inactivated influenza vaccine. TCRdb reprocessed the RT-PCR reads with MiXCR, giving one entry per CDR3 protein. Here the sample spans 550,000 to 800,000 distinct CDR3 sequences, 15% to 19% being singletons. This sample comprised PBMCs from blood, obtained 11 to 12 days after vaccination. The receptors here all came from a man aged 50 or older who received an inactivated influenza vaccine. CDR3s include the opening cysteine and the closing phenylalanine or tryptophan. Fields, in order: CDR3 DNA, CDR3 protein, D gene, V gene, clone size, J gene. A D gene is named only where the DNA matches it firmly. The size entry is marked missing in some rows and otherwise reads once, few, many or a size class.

CDR3 DNA: TGTGCCAGCAGCCCAACGACACTCCAAGAGACCCAGTACTTC
CDR3 protein: CASSPTTLQETQYF
D gene: -
V gene: TRBV7-9
clone size: few
J gene: TRBJ2-5

CDR3 DNA: TGTGCCAGCAAGGCCGATGCGGGTACGCAGTATTTT
CDR3 protein: CASKADAGTQYF
D gene: -
V gene: TRBV5-5
clone size: many
J gene: TRBJ2-3

CDR3 DNA: TGTGCCAGCAGCTTGGGATCGACAGCACTAGCGGACACAGATACGCAGTATTTT
CDR3 protein: CASSLGSTALADTDTQYF
D gene: TRBD2
V gene: TRBV11-2
clone size: -
J gene: TRBJ2-3

CDR3 DNA: TGTGCCAGCAGCTACTACAAAGGGGGAAATGAGCAGTTCTTC
CDR3 protein: CASSYYKGGNEQFF
D gene: -
V gene: TRBV7-8
clone size: -
J gene: TRBJ2-1

CDR3 DNA: TGTGCCAGCAGCGACGGACAGGGGCGCAATGAGCAGTTCTTC
CDR3 protein: CASSDGQGRNEQFF
D gene: TRBD1
V gene: TRBV5-6
clone size: many
J gene: TRBJ2-1

CDR3 DNA: TGTGCCACCAGCAGAGTGGGGGGTCTAAGCTCCTACGAGCAGTACTTC
CDR3 protein: CATSRVGGLSSYEQYF
D gene: -
V gene: TRBV15
clone size: many
J gene: TRBJ2-7

CDR3 DNA: TGCAGTGCTAGAGATGCGAGACTGAGCACAGATACGCAGTATTTT
CDR3 protein: CSARDARLSTDTQYF
D gene: -
V gene: TRBV20-1
clone size: -
J gene: TRBJ2-3

CDR3 DNA: TGTGCCAGCAGTTCTGCTGGGACAGGGTACGAGCAGTACTTC
CDR3 protein: CASSSAGTGYEQYF
D gene: TRBD1
V gene: TRBV12-3/TRBV12-4
clone size: -
J gene: TRBJ2-7

CDR3 DNA: TGTGCCAGCAGCTTGGCCGGACAAGGGTTGGGCGATGAGCAGTTCTTC
CDR3 protein: CASSLAGQGLGDEQFF
D gene: -
V gene: TRBV5-5
clone size: few
J gene: TRBJ2-1

CDR3 DNA: TGTGCCAGCAGTCCTCCGGGTCCGTTTACCGAGCAGTACTTC
CDR3 protein: CASSPPGPFTEQYF
D gene: -
V gene: TRBV28
clone size: -
J gene: TRBJ2-7

CDR3 DNA: TGTGCCAGCAGTGGCCAGGGAGAGGAAAAACTGTTTTTT
CDR3 protein: CASSGQGEEKLFF
D gene: -
V gene: TRBV25-1
clone size: -
J gene: TRBJ1-4

CDR3 DNA: TGTGCCAGCAGTCTACCAGACAAACAAGCTTTCTTT
CDR3 protein: CASSLPDKQAFF
D gene: -
V gene: TRBV6-2/TRBV6-3
clone size: -
J gene: TRBJ1-1

CDR3 DNA: TGTGCCAGCAGTTTAGCGCGTGTCAAGAGCAATTCACCCCTCCACTTT
CDR3 protein: CASSLARVKSNSPLHF
D gene: -
V gene: TRBV12-3/TRBV12-4
clone size: few
J gene: TRBJ1-6

CDR3 DNA: TGCGCCAGCAGTGGGGGTGTGAGGACCCAAGAGACCCAGTACTTC
CDR3 protein: CASSGGVRTQETQYF
D gene: -
V gene: TRBV5-1
clone size: few
J gene: TRBJ2-5

CDR3 DNA: TGTGCCACCAGCAGAGAGGCGGTGGGAGGGTCGGCTGGCGAGCAGTACTTC
CDR3 protein: CATSREAVGGSAGEQYF
D gene: TRBD2
V gene: TRBV15
clone size: -
J gene: TRBJ2-7

CDR3 DNA: TGTGCCAGCTCGCCGGGACAGGTTACCAATCAGCCCCAGCATTTT
CDR3 protein: CASSPGQVTNQPQHF
D gene: TRBD1
V gene: TRBV18
clone size: few
J gene: TRBJ1-5

CDR3 DNA: TGTGCCAGCAGTTACAGCGTCGTTTCGTACCAAGAGACCCAGTACTTC
CDR3 protein: CASSYSVVSYQETQYF
D gene: -
V gene: TRBV6-2/TRBV6-3
clone size: few
J gene: TRBJ2-5

CDR3 DNA: TGCAGCGTTGACGCCCGGACACTGGACAATGAGCAGTTCTTC
CDR3 protein: CSVDARTLDNEQFF
D gene: -
V gene: TRBV29-1
clone size: -
J gene: TRBJ2-1

CDR3 DNA: TGCGCCAGCAGCTTATTGGGGTTTAAAGAGACCCAGTACTTC
CDR3 protein: CASSLLGFKETQYF
D gene: -
V gene: TRBV5-1
clone size: -
J gene: TRBJ2-5

CDR3 DNA: TGTGCCATCAGTGAGTTGACAGGGAGTCAAGAGACCCAGTACTTC
CDR3 protein: CAISELTGSQETQYF
D gene: TRBD1
V gene: TRBV10-3
clone size: many
J gene: TRBJ2-5

CDR3 DNA: TGTGCCAGCAGTGAAGTGACAACCAACACCGGGGAGCTGTTTTTT
CDR3 protein: CASSEVTTNTGELFF
D gene: -
V gene: TRBV6-1
clone size: few
J gene: TRBJ2-2

CDR3 DNA: TGTGCCAGCAGCCATATGGGGGTCGTTACGCAGTATTTT
CDR3 protein: CASSHMGVVTQYF
D gene: -
V gene: TRBV3-1
clone size: -
J gene: TRBJ2-3

CDR3 DNA: TGTGCCAGCAGTTTGGTTGGGTCTGTCACAGATACGCAGTATTTT
CDR3 protein: CASSLVGSVTDTQYF
D gene: -
V gene: TRBV12-3/TRBV12-4
clone size: few
J gene: TRBJ2-3

CDR3 DNA: TGCGCCAGCAGCTTGGCCTCGGGGAACACTGAAGCTTTCTTT
CDR3 protein: CASSLASGNTEAFF
D gene: -
V gene: TRBV5-1
clone size: few
J gene: TRBJ1-1

CDR3 DNA: TGTGCCAGCAGCCCCCGGACAGGGGTGGCAGATACGCAGTATTTT
CDR3 protein: CASSPRTGVADTQYF
D gene: TRBD1
V gene: TRBV9
clone size: -
J gene: TRBJ2-3

CDR3 DNA: TGTGCCAGCAGCCCCGAGATGGGGGGCCCAGATACGCAGTATTTT
CDR3 protein: CASSPEMGGPDTQYF
D gene: -
V gene: TRBV7-9
clone size: -
J gene: TRBJ2-3